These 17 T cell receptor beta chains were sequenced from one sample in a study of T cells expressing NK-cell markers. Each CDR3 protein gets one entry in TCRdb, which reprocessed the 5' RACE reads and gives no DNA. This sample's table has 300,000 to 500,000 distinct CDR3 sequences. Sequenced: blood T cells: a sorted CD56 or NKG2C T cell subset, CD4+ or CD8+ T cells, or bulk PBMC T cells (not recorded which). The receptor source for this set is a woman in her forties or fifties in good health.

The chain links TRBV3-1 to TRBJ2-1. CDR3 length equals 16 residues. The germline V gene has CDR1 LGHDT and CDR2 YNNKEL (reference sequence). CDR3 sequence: CASSPESISSYNEQFF.

CDR3 residues: CASSLARFGRNNEQFF. The chain employs TRBV12-3 or TRBV12-4 and TRBJ2-1; TCRdb returns TRBD1, unconfirmable since there is no DNA. The CDR3 runs to 16 residues.

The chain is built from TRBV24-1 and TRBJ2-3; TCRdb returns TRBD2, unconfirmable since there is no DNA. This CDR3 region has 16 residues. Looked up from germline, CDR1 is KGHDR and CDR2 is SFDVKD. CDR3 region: CATSGRWGKRGDTQYF.

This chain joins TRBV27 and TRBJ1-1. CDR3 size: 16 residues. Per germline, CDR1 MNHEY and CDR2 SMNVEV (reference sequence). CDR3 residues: CASSLWAGRANTEAFF.

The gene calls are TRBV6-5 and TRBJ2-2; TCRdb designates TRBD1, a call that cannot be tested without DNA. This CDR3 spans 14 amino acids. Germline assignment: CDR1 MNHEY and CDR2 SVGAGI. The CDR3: CASSQLQGVGELFF.

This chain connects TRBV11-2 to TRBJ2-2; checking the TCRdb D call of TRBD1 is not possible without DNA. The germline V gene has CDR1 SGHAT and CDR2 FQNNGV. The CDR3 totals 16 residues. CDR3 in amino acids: CASSLAGQGGTGELFF.

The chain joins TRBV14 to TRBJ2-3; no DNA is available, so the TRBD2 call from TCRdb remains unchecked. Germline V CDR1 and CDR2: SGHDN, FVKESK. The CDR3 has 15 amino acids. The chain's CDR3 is CASSQVGTLTDTQYF.

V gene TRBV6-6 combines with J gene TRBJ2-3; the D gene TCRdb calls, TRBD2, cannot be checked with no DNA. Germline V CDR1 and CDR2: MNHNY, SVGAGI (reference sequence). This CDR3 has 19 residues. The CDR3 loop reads CASSGRLAGIDIGGDTQYF.

CDR3 in amino acids: CATSRAKKPGERETQYF. This rearrangement joins TRBV15 to TRBJ2-5; TCRdb outputs TRBD1, but without DNA this stays unchecked. CDR3 length: 17 residues. Germline V gives CDR1 LNHNV, CDR2 YYDKDF (reference sequence).

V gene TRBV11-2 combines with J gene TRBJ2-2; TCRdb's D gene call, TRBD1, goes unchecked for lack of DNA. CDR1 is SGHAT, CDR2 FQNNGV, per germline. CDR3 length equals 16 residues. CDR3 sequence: CASSQRTGLVFGELFF.

CDR3: CASSLNRGLYGYTF. This chain joins TRBV12-3 or TRBV12-4 and TRBJ1-2; TCRdb selects TRBD1, and the lack of DNA leaves this call unchecked. The CDR3 contains 14 residues.

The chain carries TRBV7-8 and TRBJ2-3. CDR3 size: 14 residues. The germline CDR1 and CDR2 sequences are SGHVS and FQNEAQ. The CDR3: CASSFEQLTDTQYF.

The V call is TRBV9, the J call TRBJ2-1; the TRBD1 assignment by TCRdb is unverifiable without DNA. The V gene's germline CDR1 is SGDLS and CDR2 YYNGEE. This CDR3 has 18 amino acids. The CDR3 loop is CASSVAIQGGPSYNEQFF.

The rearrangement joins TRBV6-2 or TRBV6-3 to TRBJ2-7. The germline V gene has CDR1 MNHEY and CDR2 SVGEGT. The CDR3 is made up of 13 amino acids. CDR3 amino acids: CASSYSGPHEQYF.

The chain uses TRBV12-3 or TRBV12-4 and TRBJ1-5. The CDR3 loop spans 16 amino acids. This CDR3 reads CASSLGAGGVDQPQHF.

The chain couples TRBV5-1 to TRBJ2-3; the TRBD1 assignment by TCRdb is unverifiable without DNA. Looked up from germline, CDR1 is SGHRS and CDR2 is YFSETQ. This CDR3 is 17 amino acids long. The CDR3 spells CASSRAAPRAPTDTQYF.

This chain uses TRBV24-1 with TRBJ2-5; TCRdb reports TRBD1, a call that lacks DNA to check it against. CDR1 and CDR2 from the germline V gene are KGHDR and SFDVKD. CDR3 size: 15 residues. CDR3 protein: CATSDAGTVQETQYF.